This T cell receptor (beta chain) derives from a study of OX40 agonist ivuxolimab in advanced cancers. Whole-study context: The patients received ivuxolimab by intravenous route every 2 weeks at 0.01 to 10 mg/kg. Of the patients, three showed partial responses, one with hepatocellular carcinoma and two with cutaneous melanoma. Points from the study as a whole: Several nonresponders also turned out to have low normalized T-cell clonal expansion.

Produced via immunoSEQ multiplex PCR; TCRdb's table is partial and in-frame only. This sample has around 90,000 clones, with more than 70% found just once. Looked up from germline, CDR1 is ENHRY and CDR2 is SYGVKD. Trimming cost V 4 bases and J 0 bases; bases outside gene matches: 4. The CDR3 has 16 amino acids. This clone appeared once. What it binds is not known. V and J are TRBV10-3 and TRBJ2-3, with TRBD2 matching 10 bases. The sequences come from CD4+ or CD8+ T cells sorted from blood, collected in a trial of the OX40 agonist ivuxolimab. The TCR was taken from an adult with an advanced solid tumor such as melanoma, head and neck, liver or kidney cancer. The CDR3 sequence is CAISGLAGASTDTQYF. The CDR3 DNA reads TGTGCCATCAGTGGACTAGCGGGCGCTAGCACAGATACGCAGTATTTT.